The following is a T cell receptor (beta chain) sequence with its context. What it binds is unknown. This CDR3 region has 15 residues. Germline loops: CDR1 MDHEN, CDR2 SYDVKM. Deletions cut 7 bases from V and 1 base from J, with 16 bases between. Clones were read by immunoSEQ multiplex PCR, and TCRdb kept only the in-frame ones, dropping some. The sample has approximately 2,200,000 clones; around 93% are singletons. In the naive CD8 group, cells lacked CD45RO and were positively selected for CCR7, so terminally differentiated effector memory CD45RA+ cells were left out. This specimen belongs to a study of shared clonotypes between healthy human individuals. Overall study results and limits: The study drew on few donors, limiting represented genetic and exposure-history diversity. Collection of samples was limited to blood; tissue repertoires likely differ. Clonotypes which were not shared had lower generation probabilities than clonotypes that all four donors shared.

The chain links TRBV28 to TRBJ2-5; the D is unclear. Sequencing was performed on naive CD8+ T cells from PBMCs. The sequence derives from a man aged 18 to 30 in good health. Some clones in this sample may be carry-over from other donors' samples. DNA for the CDR3: TGTGCCAGCACCATCTGGTGGTCCGGCCAAGAGACCCAGTACTTC. As protein: CASTIWWSGQETQYF. The complete variable domain, with remaining parts taken from reference TRBV28 and TRBJ2-5, reads DVKVTQSSRYLVKRTGEKVFLECVQDMDHENMFWYRQDPGLGLRLIYFSYDVKMKEKGDIPEGYSVSREKKERFSLILESASTNQTSMYLCASTIWWSGQETQYFGPGTRLLVL.